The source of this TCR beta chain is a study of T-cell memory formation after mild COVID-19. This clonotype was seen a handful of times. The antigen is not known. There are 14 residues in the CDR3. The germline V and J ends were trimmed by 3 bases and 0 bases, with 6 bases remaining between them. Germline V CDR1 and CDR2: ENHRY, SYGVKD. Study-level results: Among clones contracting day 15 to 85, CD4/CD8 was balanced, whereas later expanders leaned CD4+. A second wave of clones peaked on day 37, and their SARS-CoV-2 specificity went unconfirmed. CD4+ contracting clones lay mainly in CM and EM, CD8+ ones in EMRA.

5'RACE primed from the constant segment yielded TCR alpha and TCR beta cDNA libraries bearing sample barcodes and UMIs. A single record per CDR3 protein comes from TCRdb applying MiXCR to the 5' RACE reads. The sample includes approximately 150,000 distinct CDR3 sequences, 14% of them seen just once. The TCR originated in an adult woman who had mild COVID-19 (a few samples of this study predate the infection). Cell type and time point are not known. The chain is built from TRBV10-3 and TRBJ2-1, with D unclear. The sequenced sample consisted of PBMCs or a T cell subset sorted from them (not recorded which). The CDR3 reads CAISDRYSYNEQFF. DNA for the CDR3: TGTGCCATCAGTGATCGTTACTCCTACAATGAGCAGTTCTTC.